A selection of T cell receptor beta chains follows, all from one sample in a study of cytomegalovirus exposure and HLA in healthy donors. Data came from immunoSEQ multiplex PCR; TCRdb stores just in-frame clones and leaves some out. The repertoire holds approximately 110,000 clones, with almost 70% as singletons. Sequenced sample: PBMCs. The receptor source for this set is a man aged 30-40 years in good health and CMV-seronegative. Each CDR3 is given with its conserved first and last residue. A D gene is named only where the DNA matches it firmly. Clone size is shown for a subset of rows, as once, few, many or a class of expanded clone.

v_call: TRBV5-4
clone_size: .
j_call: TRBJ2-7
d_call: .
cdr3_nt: TGTGCCAGCAGCTTGGACGTCAGCTCCTACGAGCAGTACTTC
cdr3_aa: CASSLDVSSYEQYF

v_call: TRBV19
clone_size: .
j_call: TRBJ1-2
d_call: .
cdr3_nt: TGTGCCAGTAGCGCTTCTAGACCCCCCTATGGCTACACCTTC
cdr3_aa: CASSASRPPYGYTF

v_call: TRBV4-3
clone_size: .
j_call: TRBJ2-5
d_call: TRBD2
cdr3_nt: TGCGCCAGCAGCCGCTTTTTGGCGGGAGGCCAAGAGACCCAGTACTTC
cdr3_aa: CASSRFLAGGQETQYF

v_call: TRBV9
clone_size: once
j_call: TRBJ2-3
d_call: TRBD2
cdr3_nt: TGTGCCAGCAGCGTAGGGGGTCTTTGGCGGGAGCTCACAGATACGCAGTATTTT
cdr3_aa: CASSVGGLWRELTDTQYF

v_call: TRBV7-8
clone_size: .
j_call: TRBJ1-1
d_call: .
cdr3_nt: TGTGCCAGCAGCCAGGAGGTCACTGAAGCTTTCTTT
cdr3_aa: CASSQEVTEAFF

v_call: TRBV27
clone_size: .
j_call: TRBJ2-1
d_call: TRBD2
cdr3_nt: TGTGCCAGCAGTATACCTGTCCAGGGACTGGCGGGAGGAACAAGAGAGTTCTTC
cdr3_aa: CASSIPVQGLAGGTREFF

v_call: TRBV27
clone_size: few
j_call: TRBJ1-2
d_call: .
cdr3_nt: TGTGCCAGCAGTTTCGGGGGTGGACGTGGCTACACCTTC
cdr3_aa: CASSFGGGRGYTF

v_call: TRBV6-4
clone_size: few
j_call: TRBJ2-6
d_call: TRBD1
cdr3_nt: TGTGCCAGCAGTGGGACAGGGGGCTCTGGGGCCAACGTCCTGACTTTC
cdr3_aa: CASSGTGGSGANVLTF

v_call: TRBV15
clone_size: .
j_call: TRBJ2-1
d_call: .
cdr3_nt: TGTGCCACCCTCGCGGACTCCTACAATGAGCAGTTCTTC
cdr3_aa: CATLADSYNEQFF

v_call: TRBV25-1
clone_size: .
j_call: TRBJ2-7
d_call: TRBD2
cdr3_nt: TGTGCCAGCGCGACGGGGACTAGCGGGTTCTCCTACGAGCAGTACTTC
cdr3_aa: CASATGTSGFSYEQYF

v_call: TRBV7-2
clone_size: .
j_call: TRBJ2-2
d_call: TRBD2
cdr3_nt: TGTGCCAGCAGCTTAAGGACTAGCGGGACGAGTACCGGGGAGCTGTTTTTT
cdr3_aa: CASSLRTSGTSTGELFF

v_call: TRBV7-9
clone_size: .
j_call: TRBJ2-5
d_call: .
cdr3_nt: TGTGCCAGCAGCTTAGGAGGGGGAGGGGAGACCCAGTACTTC
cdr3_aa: CASSLGGGGETQYF

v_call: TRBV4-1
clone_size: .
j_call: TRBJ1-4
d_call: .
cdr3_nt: TGCGCCAGCAGCCAGGGAGGGGTTATGGATGAAAAACTGTTTTTT
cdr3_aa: CASSQGGVMDEKLFF

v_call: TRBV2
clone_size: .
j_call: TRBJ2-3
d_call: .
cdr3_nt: TGTGCCAGCAGTTCCCAGGGGAAAGATACGCAGTATTTT
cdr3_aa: CASSSQGKDTQYF

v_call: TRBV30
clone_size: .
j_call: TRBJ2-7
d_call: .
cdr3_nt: TGTGCCTGGAGTTTGACGGGGAGTCTATACGAGCAGTACTTC
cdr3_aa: CAWSLTGSLYEQYF

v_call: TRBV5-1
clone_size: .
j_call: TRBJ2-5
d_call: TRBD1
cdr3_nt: TGCGCCAGCAGCCTAACGGGACAGACACAAGAGACCCAGTACTTC
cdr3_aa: CASSLTGQTQETQYF

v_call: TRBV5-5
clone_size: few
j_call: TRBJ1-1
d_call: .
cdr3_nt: TGTGCCAGCAGCTTGGCAGCGTCTGAAGCTTTCTTT
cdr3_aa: CASSLAASEAFF

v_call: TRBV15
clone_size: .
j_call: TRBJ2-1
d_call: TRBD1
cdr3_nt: TGTGCCACCAGCAGAGGTCGGACAGGGGACAATGAGCAGTTCTTC
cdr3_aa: CATSRGRTGDNEQFF